These 28 T cell receptor beta chains share one sample of origin, sequenced in a study of monozygotic twins with inflammatory bowel disease. TCRdb reprocessed the 5' RACE reads; each CDR3 protein has one entry and no DNA is given. The repertoire shows about 380,000 distinct CDR3 sequences; the top ten hold 2.6%. The sequenced sample consisted of blood. The source is a human donor with ulcerative colitis or Crohn's disease, or a healthy co-twin of an affected twin (not recorded which).

The chain joins TRBV27 to TRBJ2-7; TCRdb returns TRBD1, unconfirmable since there is no DNA. CDR1 MNHEY and CDR2 SMNVEV come from the germline V gene (reference sequence). This CDR3 is built from 17 residues. CDR3 amino acids: CASSSLARTGYSYEQYF.

This chain uses TRBV5-1 with TRBJ2-2; TCRdb outputs TRBD1, but without DNA this stays unchecked. The CDR3 loop spans 14 amino acids. From germline, CDR1 is SGHRS and CDR2 YFSETQ. Here the CDR3 reads CASSSGQVPGELFF.

The chain has TRBV5-4 and TRBJ2-5. The CDR3 length is 12 residues. The germline gives CDR1 SGHNT, CDR2 YYREEE (reference sequence). CDR3 protein: CASSATRETQYF.

The chain combines TRBV30 with TRBJ2-7; with no DNA, the TCRdb D assignment of TRBD2 cannot be verified. Germline assignment: CDR1 GTSNPN and CDR2 SVGIG (reference sequence). The CDR3 runs to 14 residues. CDR3 sequence: CAWSVGTGVYEQYF.

The CDR3 protein is CASSPRDSYNEQFF. The rearrangement uses TRBV5-1 and TRBJ2-1. Germline CDR1 SGHRS, CDR2 YFSETQ. The CDR3 consists of 14 residues. The full variable domain, its missing parts supplied by reference TRBV5-1 and TRBJ2-1, is KAGVTQTPRYLIKTRGQQVTLSCSPISGHRSVSWYQQTPGQGLQFLFEYFSETQRNKGNFPGRFSGRQFSNSRSEMNVSTLELGDSALYLCASSPRDSYNEQFFGPGTRLTVL.

This chain uses TRBV6-5 with TRBJ1-1; there is no DNA to check the TCRdb D call of TRBD1. This CDR3 has 16 amino acids. Per germline, CDR1 MNHEY and CDR2 SVGAGI. The CDR3 region is CASSYGRGGMNTEAFF.

The chain uses TRBV6-5 and TRBJ2-1; TCRdb returns TRBD2, unconfirmable since there is no DNA. The CDR3 runs 14 residues. Germline CDR1 and CDR2: MNHEY and SVGAGI. The CDR3 sequence: CASSYLGGINEQFF.

The chain is built from TRBV20-1 and TRBJ1-1. The CDR3 is 12 amino acids. Germline CDR1 and CDR2: DFQATT and SNEGSKA (reference sequence). The CDR3 spells CSARDPASKAFF.

The rearrangement uses TRBV7-9 and TRBJ2-4; TCRdb indicates TRBD1, and absent DNA this call remains unverified. This CDR3 is 14 amino acids long. The germline gives CDR1 SEHNR, CDR2 FQNEAQ (reference sequence). The CDR3 is CASSLSGGVYIQYF. The entire variable domain, with the rest obtained from reference TRBV7-9 and TRBJ2-4, is as follows: DTGVSQNPRHKITKRGQNVTFRCDPISEHNRLYWYRQTLGQGPEFLTYFQNEAQLEKSRLLSDRFSAERPKGSFSTLEIQRTEQGDSAMYLCASSLSGGVYIQYFGAGTRLSVL.

The chain carries TRBV6-1 and TRBJ2-3; TCRdb picks TRBD1, but there is no DNA to check that call. CDR3 length: 15 residues. In germline, CDR1 is MNHNS, CDR2 SASEGT. This CDR3 reads CASSPHDREGDTQYF.

The chain employs TRBV20-1 and TRBJ2-7. CDR1 and CDR2 (germline): DFQATT, SNEGSKA (reference sequence). There are 14 residues in the CDR3. The CDR3 sequence is CSAIQLLAAYEQYF.

The V and J genes are TRBV3-1 and TRBJ2-2; TCRdb's D call of TRBD2 is untestable without DNA. The CDR3 is 17 residues long. Germline V gene data show CDR1 as LGHDT and CDR2 as YNNKEL (reference sequence). The CDR3 region is CASSQGPTSSGSGELFF.

The chain combines TRBV5-1 with TRBJ2-7; TCRdb's D call of TRBD1 is untestable without DNA. The CDR3 has 13 residues. Germline V lookup: CDR1 SGHRS, CDR2 YFSETQ. CDR3: CASGGSTDYEQYF.

The chain has TRBV20-1 and TRBJ1-6. CDR3 length: 13 amino acids. Germline loops: CDR1 DFQATT, CDR2 SNEGSKA (reference sequence). This CDR3 reads CSAEEGHNSPLHF.

The rearrangement links TRBV19 to TRBJ2-7. In germline, CDR1 is LNHDA, CDR2 SQIVND (reference sequence). The CDR3 is 15 residues long. The CDR3 region is CASSIGPGFGYEQYF.

This chain uses TRBV12-3 or TRBV12-4 with TRBJ2-5; TCRdb returns TRBD1, unconfirmable since there is no DNA. The CDR3 spans 17 residues. CDR3 region: CASRLQFRVCLQETQYF.

This sequence joins TRBV5-1 and TRBJ2-2; TCRdb returns TRBD1, unconfirmable since there is no DNA. Germline V CDR1 and CDR2: SGHRS, YFSETQ. The CDR3 length is 14 residues. The CDR3 sequence is CASSPTGRTGELFF. The complete variable domain, with remaining parts taken from reference TRBV5-1 and TRBJ2-2, reads KAGVTQTPRYLIKTRGQQVTLSCSPISGHRSVSWYQQTPGQGLQFLFEYFSETQRNKGNFPGRFSGRQFSNSRSEMNVSTLELGDSALYLCASSPTGRTGELFFGEGSRLTVL.

The CDR3 region is CASSYGQGMGQPQHF. The chain combines TRBV5-1 with TRBJ1-5; TCRdb reports TRBD1, a call that lacks DNA to check it against. CDR1 is SGHRS, CDR2 YFSETQ, per germline. This CDR3 is built from 15 residues.

The chain combines TRBV7-2 with TRBJ1-2; the TRBD1 assignment by TCRdb is unverifiable without DNA. CDR1 and CDR2 (germline): SGHTA, FQGNSA. This CDR3 region has 15 residues. The CDR3 spells CASSPTGPLGYGYTF. Full variable domain (missing parts from reference TRBV7-2 and TRBJ1-2): GAGVSQSPSNKVTEKGKDVELRCDPISGHTALYWYRQSLGQGLEFLIYFQGNSAPDKSGLPSDRFSAERTGGSVSTLTIQRTQQEDSAVYLCASSPTGPLGYGYTFGSGTRLTVV.

The chain carries TRBV7-3 and TRBJ2-1; without DNA, the TCRdb call of TRBD1 cannot be checked. This CDR3 is built from 16 residues. Germline V CDR1 and CDR2: SGHTA, FQGTGA. CDR3 in amino acids: CASSLDGTEVYNEQFF.

CDR3 loop: CASSFSGISYEQYF. This chain connects TRBV27 to TRBJ2-7. This CDR3 contains 14 residues. Germline CDR1 and CDR2: MNHEY and SMNVEV (reference sequence).

The CDR3 spells CASSVTGTGGNIQYF. This chain uses TRBV9 with TRBJ2-4; the TRBD1 assignment by TCRdb is unverifiable without DNA. The length of the CDR3 is 15 residues. The germline CDR1 and CDR2 sequences are SGDLS and YYNGEE.

The V call is TRBV7-9, the J call TRBJ2-1; the D call of TRBD2 rests on TCRdb alone, since no DNA is present to check it. CDR1 and CDR2 from the germline V gene are SEHNR and FQNEAQ (reference sequence). This CDR3 contains 11 residues. The CDR3: CASRTSGEQFF.

The chain combines TRBV20-1 with TRBJ2-7; TCRdb's D call, TRBD1, is unchecked because there is no DNA. CDR1 is DFQATT and CDR2 is SNEGSKA in the germline V gene (reference sequence). This CDR3 has 13 amino acids. The CDR3 spells CSAKTGGVDEQYF.

The chain links TRBV2 to TRBJ2-1. Germline CDR1 SNHLY, CDR2 FYNNEI. This CDR3 region has 14 residues. The CDR3: CASSEARGYNEQFF.

The chain combines TRBV7-2 with TRBJ1-4; lacking DNA, the TRBD1 call made by TCRdb goes unchecked. Germline CDR1 is SGHTA and CDR2 is FQGNSA. The CDR3 length is 14 residues. This CDR3 reads CASSFRDSTEKLFF.

The chain employs TRBV9 and TRBJ2-5; TCRdb outputs TRBD1, but without DNA this stays unchecked. Germline CDR1 and CDR2: SGDLS and YYNGEE. This CDR3 is 14 amino acids long. CDR3 sequence reads: CASSLMTGKETQYF.

The chain employs TRBV5-1 and TRBJ1-2; TCRdb calls TRBD1, which cannot be checked without DNA. CDR3 length equals 14 residues. The germline V gene has CDR1 SGHRS and CDR2 YFSETQ. CDR3 loop: CASSLERQGYGYTF.